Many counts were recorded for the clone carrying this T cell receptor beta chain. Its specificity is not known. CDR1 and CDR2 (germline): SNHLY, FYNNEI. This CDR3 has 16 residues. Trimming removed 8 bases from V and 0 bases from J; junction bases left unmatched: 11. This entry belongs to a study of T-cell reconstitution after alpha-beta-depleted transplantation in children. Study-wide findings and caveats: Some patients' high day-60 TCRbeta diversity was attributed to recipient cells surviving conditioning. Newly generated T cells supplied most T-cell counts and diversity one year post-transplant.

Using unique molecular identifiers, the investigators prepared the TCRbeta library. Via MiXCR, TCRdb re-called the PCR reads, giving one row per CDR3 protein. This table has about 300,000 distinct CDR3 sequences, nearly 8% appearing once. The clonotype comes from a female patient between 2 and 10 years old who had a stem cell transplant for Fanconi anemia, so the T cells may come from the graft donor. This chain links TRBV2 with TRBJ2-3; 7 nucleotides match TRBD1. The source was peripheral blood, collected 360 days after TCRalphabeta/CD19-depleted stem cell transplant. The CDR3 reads CASATGEQPSTDTQYF. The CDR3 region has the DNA TGTGCCAGCGCTACAGGGGAACAGCCTAGCACAGATACGCAGTATTTT.